This TCR beta chain appears in the sequencing data of a study of control samples from healthy donors and cancer patients. Germline V lookup: CDR1 LNHDA, CDR2 SQIVND (reference sequence). Germline trimming cut 6 bases from V and 1 base from J; bases unmatched to any gene: 5. This CDR3 has 14 residues. Clones were read by immunoSEQ multiplex PCR, and TCRdb kept only the in-frame ones, dropping some. Of about 150,000 clones in the sample, approximately 94% were seen once. The receptor's source is a man in his forties in good health. The V call is TRBV19, the J call TRBJ1-1; TRBD1 matches 7 bases. Sequencing was done on a sample of blood. The CDR3 region is CASSQGGANTEAFF. The CDR3 DNA reads as TGTGCCAGTAGCCAAGGGGGCGCGAACACTGAAGCTTTCTTT.